The clone carrying this TCR beta chain turned up a few times. From the 5' RACE reads, TCRdb called clonotypes with MiXCR, one entry per CDR3 protein. Here the sample spans around 89,000 distinct CDR3 sequences, 10% to 15% being singletons. The CDR3 consists of 13 residues. V lost 6 bases to trimming and J lost 0 bases, with 8 bases between them. The data are from a study of spatial heterogeneity in lung cancer. Time point of the sample: sample taken at primary tumor resection. The sequencing here drew on PBMCs, taken at surgery. This rearrangement joins TRBV12-3 or TRBV12-4 to TRBJ1-2; D not certain. The TCR originated in a male donor with early-stage non-small cell lung cancer. For the CDR3, the DNA is TGTGCCAGCAGACACAGTACTAACTATGGCTACACCTTC. Protein product: CASRHSTNYGYTF.